The entry below describes one T cell receptor beta chain. As yet, its antigen is unknown. This sample is part of a study of OX40 agonist ivuxolimab in advanced cancers. Whole-study context: Three patients had partial responses: one hepatocellular carcinoma, two cutaneous melanoma.

Findings and caveats of the study: Both blood CD4+ and CD8+ T cells showed clonal growth by week 6 at 0.1 to 3.0 mg/kg. Also present in some nonresponders was a low level of normalized T-cell clonal expansion.

Blood sampling was done at baseline, cycle 4 day 1, and cycle 7 day 1. Trimming removed 5 bases at V and 10 bases at J, with 15 bases between. Germline V gives CDR1 SGHTA, CDR2 FQGNSA. The CDR3 consists of 13 residues. TCRdb keeps only in-frame clones here, not all; method: immunoSEQ multiplex PCR. This sample has tens of thousands of clones, with 88% found just once. Here the sequenced sample was CD4+ or CD8+ T cells sorted from blood, taken in a trial of the OX40 agonist ivuxolimab. This rearrangement joins TRBV7-2 to TRBJ2-1; a possible D gene is TRBD1 (6 bases). This sequence was found in an adult with an advanced solid tumor such as melanoma, head and neck, liver or kidney cancer. The chain's CDR3 is CASSQGIGEEQFF. CDR3 DNA sequence: TGTGCCAGCAGCCAGGGGATCGGGGAAGAGCAGTTCTTC.